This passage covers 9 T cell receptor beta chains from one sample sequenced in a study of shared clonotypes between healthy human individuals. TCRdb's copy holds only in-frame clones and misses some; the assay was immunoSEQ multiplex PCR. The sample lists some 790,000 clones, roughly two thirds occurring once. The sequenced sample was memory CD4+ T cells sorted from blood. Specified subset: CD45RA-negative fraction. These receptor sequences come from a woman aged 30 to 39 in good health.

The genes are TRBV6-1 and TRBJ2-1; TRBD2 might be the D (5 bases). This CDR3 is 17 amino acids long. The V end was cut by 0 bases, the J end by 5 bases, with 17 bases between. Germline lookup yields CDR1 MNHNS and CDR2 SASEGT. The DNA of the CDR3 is TGTGCCAGCAGTGAAGCGCCCTGGACTCCGCAGAACAATGAGCAGTTCTTC. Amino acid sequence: CASSEAPWTPQNNEQFF.

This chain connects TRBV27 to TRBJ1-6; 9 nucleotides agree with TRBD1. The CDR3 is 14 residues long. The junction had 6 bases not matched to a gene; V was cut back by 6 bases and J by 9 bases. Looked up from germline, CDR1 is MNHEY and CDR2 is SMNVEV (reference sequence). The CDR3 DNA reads TGTGCCAGCAGCCGTACAGGGGGCGGTTCACCCCTCCACTTT. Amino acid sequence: CASSRTGGGSPLHF.

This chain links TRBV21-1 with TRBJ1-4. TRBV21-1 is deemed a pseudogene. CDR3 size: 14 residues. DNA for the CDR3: TGTGCCAGCAGGAAGACTGCAACTAATGAAAAACTGTTTTTT. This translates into CASRKTATNEKLFF.

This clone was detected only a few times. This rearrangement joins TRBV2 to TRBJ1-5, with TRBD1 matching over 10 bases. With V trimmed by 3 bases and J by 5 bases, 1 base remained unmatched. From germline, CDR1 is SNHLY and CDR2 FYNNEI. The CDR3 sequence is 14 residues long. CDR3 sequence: CASSETGGYQPQHF. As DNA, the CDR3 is TGTGCCAGCAGTGAGACAGGGGGCTATCAGCCCCAGCATTTT.

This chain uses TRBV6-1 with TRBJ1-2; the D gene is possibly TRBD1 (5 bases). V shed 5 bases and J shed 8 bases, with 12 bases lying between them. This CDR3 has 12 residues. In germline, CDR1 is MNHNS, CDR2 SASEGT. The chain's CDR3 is CASSRGALGYTF. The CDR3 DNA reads TGTGCCAGCAGTAGAGGGGCGTTGGGCTACACCTTC.

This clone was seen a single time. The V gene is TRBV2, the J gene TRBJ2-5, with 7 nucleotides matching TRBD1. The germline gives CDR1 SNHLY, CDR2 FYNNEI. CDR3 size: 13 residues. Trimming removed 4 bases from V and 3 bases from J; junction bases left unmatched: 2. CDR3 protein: CASSVGQEETQYF. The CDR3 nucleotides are TGTGCCAGCAGTGTAGGACAGGAAGAGACCCAGTACTTC.

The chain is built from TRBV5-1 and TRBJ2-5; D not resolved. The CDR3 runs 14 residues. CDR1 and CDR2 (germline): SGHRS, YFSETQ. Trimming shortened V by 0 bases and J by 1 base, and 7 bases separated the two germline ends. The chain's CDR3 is CASSLVGVQETQYF. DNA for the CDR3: TGCGCCAGCAGCTTGGTCGGCGTCCAAGAGACCCAGTACTTC.

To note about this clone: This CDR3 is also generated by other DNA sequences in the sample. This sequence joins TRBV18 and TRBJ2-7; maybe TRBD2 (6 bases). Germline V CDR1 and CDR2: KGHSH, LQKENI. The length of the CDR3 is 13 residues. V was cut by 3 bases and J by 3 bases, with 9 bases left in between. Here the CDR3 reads CASSPGRSYEQYF. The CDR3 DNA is TGTGCCAGCTCACCGGGGAGGAGCTACGAGCAGTACTTC.

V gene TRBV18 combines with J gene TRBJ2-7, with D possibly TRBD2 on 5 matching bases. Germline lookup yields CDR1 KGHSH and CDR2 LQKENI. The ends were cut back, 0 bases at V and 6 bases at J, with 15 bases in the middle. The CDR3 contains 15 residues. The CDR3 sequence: CASSPPSADWGEQYF. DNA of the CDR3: TGTGCCAGCTCACCACCCTCGGCGGACTGGGGCGAGCAGTACTTC.